Listed below are T cell receptor beta chains from one sample, sequenced in a study of shared clonotypes between healthy human individuals. Clones were sequenced by immunoSEQ multiplex PCR, and TCRdb holds only the in-frame ones, with some missing. The sample has around 1,900,000 clones, about 93% seen once. The specimen sequenced was naive CD8+ T cells from PBMCs. The origin of the receptors is a young man in good health. Some clones in this sample may be carry-over from other donors' samples. The CDR3 runs from the conserved cysteine through the conserved F or W. A D gene is named only where the DNA matches it firmly. Clone size is stated in some rows and not others, as once, few, many or a class when expanded.

TRBV5-1	TRBJ1-4	-	-	TGCGCCAGCAGGCCGTCGGGCTCCGATGAAAAACTGTTTTTT	CASRPSGSDEKLFF
TRBV27	TRBJ1-5	-	-	TGTGCCAGCAGTTTATCCCCAGGGGTGGGTAGCAATCAGCCCCAGCATTTT	CASSLSPGVGSNQPQHF
TRBV2	TRBJ2-2	-	-	TGTGCCAGCACTTACGGGGAGCCCGGGGAGCTGTTTTTT	CASTYGEPGELFF
TRBV19	TRBJ1-1	-	-	TGTGCCAGTAGCCCCGGATACTTAGGCACTGAAGCTTTCTTT	CASSPGYLGTEAFF
TRBV14	TRBJ1-2	-	-	TGTGCCAGCAGCCAAGTACTCAGGGACGGCTACACCTTC	CASSQVLRDGYTF
TRBV7-6	TRBJ2-2	-	-	TGTGCCAGCAGTCGATCCTCATTTGTAGAGGGAGCCACCGGGGAGCTGTTTTTT	CASSRSSFVEGATGELFF
TRBV5-1	TRBJ1-1	-	once	TGCGCCAGCAGCCCCGGACGCAACTTGAACACTGAAGCTTTCTTT	CASSPGRNLNTEAFF
TRBV7-8	TRBJ2-6	-	once	TGTGCCAGCAGCCTGCCATCTGGGGCCAACGTCCTGACTTTC	CASSLPSGANVLTF
TRBV28	TRBJ1-5	-	-	TGTGCCAGCAGTTTAGACAGGCAATCTGGTCAGCCCCAGCATTTT	CASSLDRQSGQPQHF
TRBV5-1	TRBJ2-7	TRBD2	-	TGCGCCAGCAGCTCTGGACTAGCGGGGCCCAGCTCCTACGAGCAGTACTTC	CASSSGLAGPSSYEQYF